This entry features one TCR beta chain sequence. This receptor's antigen is unknown. No base qualities exist here, and no much larger clone lies one base off it. Each collaborating institution followed its own protocols to collect whole blood in K2EDTA tubes. For TCRbeta analysis, collaborators shipped samples in one of three forms: frozen whole blood, isolated PBMCs, or DNA extracted from either of those sample types. For this chain, trimming is 4 bases at the V end and 2 bases at the J end, and the number of junction bases without a gene match is 4. The CDR3 numbers 14 residues from cysteine through phenylalanine. Left in the record is the CDR3 DNA by itself, 42 bases read in frame from the first base. Sequences WSHSY (CDR1) and SAAADI (CDR2) are obtained from the germline V gene. The immunoSEQ Assay, a bias-controlled multiplex PCR, was used to amplify TCRbeta CDR3 regions from genomic DNA. On the study's bioinformatics: Within the assay, amplification of reference gene primers was used to estimate how many nucleated cells each sample contained. To quantify the absolute abundance of each unique TCRbeta CDR3 rearrangement, sequence reads were collapsed and filtered. Productive Simpson clonality was computed per sample as the square root of Simpson's diversity index over productive rearrangements. TCRdb mirrors the immuneACCESS table, restricted to in-frame sequences. Some clones are absent from its copies; in checked studies, under half trace to an unresolved V gene, and the reason for the others is unknown. V and J calls plus clone size are reproduced from that table; the DNA served to infer D and trimming. The sample table contains some 39,000 clones; only one count was recorded for under 80% of them. The top ten clonotypes cover about a quarter of the sample.

The sample originates from a study of blood T cell repertoires in COVID-19 (dated by TCRdb to 2018 to 2021). For context, the study as a whole: Samples from collaborators originated in the United States, Italy and Spain and spanned both the acute and convalescent phases of COVID-19. The prospective study material was composed of cDNA or gDNA derived from T cells, B-cell-depleted T cells, or PBMCs. Subjects who had been exposed to COVID-19, were actively infected with it, or had recovered from it provided the deeply sampled blood TCRbeta repertoires that made up the dataset. The repertoires were released in a freely available public database intended as a resource for research on the immune response to SARS-CoV-2. The samples were drawn from the first 160 participants of the ongoing ImmuneRACE study and from some 1,300 subjects provided by 6 global collaborators. Sample metadata almost always included a de-identified subject ID, COVID-19 status, age in years and sex. Where available, HLA class I and class II types were taken from metadata supplied by the sample provider and were not determined by assay-based typing.

Overall study outcomes, separate from this receptor: The quantity of clinical and demographic metadata differed by source and by participant and was supplied without curation.

The chain is encoded by TRBV10-2 joined to TRBJ2-7; the central 8 bases match TRBD2. The clonotype was recovered from a man older than 75 with acute or convalescent COVID-19. Specimen: peripheral blood. The CDR3 sequence is CASSGTSGTYEQYF. The nucleotide sequence is TGCGCCAGCAGTGGCACTAGCGGTACCTACGAGCAGTACTTC.